This T cell receptor beta chain derives from a study of shared clonotypes between healthy human individuals. Study summary: The donors, two women and three men, were aged 18 to 49. The study's findings and limits: Expectations were that clonotype sharing among donors would be affected by sequencing depth.

Genomic DNA came from about 90 million PBMCs in unsorted samples. Produced via immunoSEQ multiplex PCR; TCRdb's table is partial and in-frame only. The data contain around 480,000 clones, approximately 79% of them singletons. Remarks on this clone: What it binds is not known.

V dropped 7 bases and J dropped 0; count of bases not matched to a gene: 3. In germline, CDR1 is MDHEN, CDR2 SYDVKM. CDR3 length: 13 residues. The specimen sequenced was PBMCs. The genes are TRBV28 and TRBJ2-7; 7 bases are a match to TRBD1. The TCR comes from a woman between 40 and 55 years old in good health. Some clones in this sample may be carry-over from other donors' samples. The CDR3 sequence is CASTTGPSYEQYF. The CDR3 DNA reads TGTGCCAGCACGACAGGGCCCTCCTACGAGCAGTACTTC.